One and the same sample provided the 26 T cell receptor beta chains below, sequenced in a study of blood T cells in healthy people across ages. Combining a sample-barcoded 5' primer with a J-beta primer mix, a second PCR ran for roughly 7 to 11 cycles. MiXCR was run by TCRdb on the 5' RACE reads, yielding one entry per CDR3 protein. This sample has 1,500,000 or so distinct CDR3 sequences, with 59% found just once. Sequenced sample: blood. Receptors were obtained from a man aged 18 to 30 in good health.

This chain uses TRBV20-1 with TRBJ1-4; TRBD1 might be the D (5 bases). The CDR3 is 16 amino acids. The V end was cut by 3 bases, the J end by 6 bases, with 20 bases between. CDR1 is DFQATT, CDR2 SNEGSKA, per germline (reference sequence). The CDR3 DNA reads TGCAGTGCTAGTGGTTCATCGCGGGGCAACCATGAAAAACTGTTTTTT. Protein product: CSASGSSRGNHEKLFF.

V gene TRBV10-3 combines with J gene TRBJ2-2; TRBD2 aligns across 11 bases. Losses at the gene ends were 6 bases for V and 4 bases for J; bases not matched to a gene: 4. Germline loops: CDR1 ENHRY, CDR2 SYGVKD. This CDR3 has 15 residues. The CDR3 loop reads CAISLTSGGTGELFF. The CDR3 coding sequence is TGTGCCATCAGCCTTACTAGCGGGGGCACCGGGGAGCTGTTTTTT.

V usage is TRBV29-1 and J usage is TRBJ2-7; D gene uncertain. With 3 bases removed from V and 3 bases from J, the gap between germline ends came to 12 bases. Germline V CDR1 and CDR2: SQVTM, ANQGSEA. The CDR3 is 13 residues long. The CDR3 protein is CSVDLFGDYEQYF. In nucleotides, the CDR3 is TGCAGCGTTGATCTCTTCGGTGACTACGAGCAGTACTTC.

The chain links TRBV7-2 to TRBJ2-3, with TRBD2 matching 12 bases. This CDR3 is 17 amino acids long. V dropped 5 bases and J dropped 5; count of bases not matched to a gene: 11. Germline CDR1 is SGHTA and CDR2 is FQGNSA. CDR3 protein: CASSPRLAGAYVDTQYF. The DNA of the CDR3 is TGTGCCAGCAGCCCCCGACTAGCGGGGGCTTATGTAGATACGCAGTATTTT. Looking up the rest from reference TRBV7-2 and TRBJ2-3 gives the full variable domain: GAGVSQSPSNKVTEKGKDVELRCDPISGHTALYWYRQSLGQGLEFLIYFQGNSAPDKSGLPSDRFSAERTGGSVSTLTIQRTQQEDSAVYLCASSPRLAGAYVDTQYFGPGTRLTVL.

CDR3 sequence (DNA): TGTGCCAGCAAGAGGACAGGGGGCATCATCGGGGAGCTGTTTTTT. The encoded protein is CASKRTGGIIGELFF. The genes are TRBV2 and TRBJ2-2, with TRBD1 matching 11 bases. The CDR3 has 15 residues. CDR1 is SNHLY and CDR2 is FYNNEI in the germline V gene. With 7 bases clipped from V and 7 bases from J, the junction kept 8 bases outside the gene matches.

On this clonotype itself: Given the absence of the conserved phenylalanine or tryptophan at the CDR3 end, a read error is likely. The chain links TRBV28 to TRBJ2-3; no clear D gene. Germline V gene sequence: CDR1 MDHEN, CDR2 SYDVKM. The CDR3 is made up of 13 amino acids. V was clipped by 10 bases and J by 6 bases, with 17 bases between them. The CDR3 bases are TGTGCCACCAGCCGATCCGAGGTGGATACGCAGTATTAT. Protein sequence: CATSRSEVDTQYY.

This clonotype was counted only a few times. The chain joins TRBV6-6 to TRBJ1-6; 7 bases are a match to TRBD1. V lost 6 bases, J lost 12 bases, and 14 bases stayed unmatched. CDR1 and CDR2 from the germline V gene are MNHNY and SVGAGI (reference sequence). This CDR3 has 15 residues. CDR3: CASSPAGTAPLPLHF. Written as DNA, the CDR3 is TGTGCCAGCAGCCCTGCCGGGACAGCACCTTTACCCCTCCACTTT.

A few counts support this clonotype. The genes are TRBV28 and TRBJ2-6; possible D gene TRBD2, 5 bases. This CDR3 has 15 amino acids. Germline loops: CDR1 MDHEN, CDR2 SYDVKM. Trimming took off 6 bases at V and 11 bases at J, with 20 bases between the two ends. The CDR3 region has the DNA TGTGCCAGCAGCCCACCACGAATGAGGGTCGACGTCCTGACTTTC. Its translation: CASSPPRMRVDVLTF.

This sequence joins TRBV7-9 and TRBJ2-4; no definite D call. This CDR3 is 14 amino acids long. Trimming cost V 5 bases and J 0 bases, with 8 bases left between them. Germline loops: CDR1 SEHNR, CDR2 FQNEAQ (reference sequence). The CDR3 protein is CASSVVGAKNIQYF. The DNA for the CDR3 is TGTGCCAGCAGCGTAGTTGGAGCCAAAAACATTCAGTACTTC. The full variable domain, its missing parts supplied by reference TRBV7-9 and TRBJ2-4, is DTGVSQNPRHKITKRGQNVTFRCDPISEHNRLYWYRQTLGQGPEFLTYFQNEAQLEKSRLLSDRFSAERPKGSFSTLEIQRTEQGDSAMYLCASSVVGAKNIQYFGAGTRLSVL.

J is TRBJ2-6 and V is TRBV5-5, with D perhaps matching TRBD1 (6 bases). Germline V gene sequence: CDR1 SGHKS, CDR2 YYEKEE (reference sequence). Trimming took 0 bases from V and 4 from J, leaving 14 bases between them. The CDR3 runs to 17 residues. CDR3 bases: TGTGCCAGCAGCTTGGCTGGCAGGGGACAAGGGGCCAACGTCCTGACTTTC. It is translated as CASSLAGRGQGANVLTF.

This chain connects TRBV20-1 to TRBJ2-1; D is tentatively TRBD1 or TRBD2 (6 bases each). Looked up from germline, CDR1 is DFQATT and CDR2 is SNEGSKA (reference sequence). The CDR3 has 12 residues. The germline V and J ends were trimmed by 2 bases and 9 bases, with 11 bases remaining between them. The CDR3 sequence: CSARPEGGEQFF. CDR3 in DNA: TGCAGTGCTAGACCTGAGGGGGGTGAGCAGTTCTTC.

This clonotype has a single count. V is TRBV20-1 and J is TRBJ2-7; D unresolved. The CDR3 consists of 11 residues. V was shortened by 3 bases and J by 6 bases, with 9 bases between the two germline ends. Per germline, CDR1 DFQATT and CDR2 SNEGSKA (reference sequence). The CDR3 loop reads CSARMTTEQYF. The DNA of the CDR3 is TGCAGTGCTAGGATGACAACCGAGCAGTACTTC.

This clonotype was observed a handful of times. The V call is TRBV12-3 or TRBV12-4, the J call TRBJ1-1; D may be TRBD1 (6 bases). Trimming removed 1 base at V and 0 bases at J, with 12 bases between. The CDR3 has 16 residues. CDR3 DNA: TGTGCCAGCAGTTTAGATTTGGGGGCGGTGAACACTGAAGCTTTCTTT. Translated, it gives CASSLDLGAVNTEAFF.

CDR3 in amino acids: CAWSAGGNEQFF. In nucleotides, the CDR3 is TGTGCCTGGAGTGCAGGTGGGAATGAGCAGTTCTTC. The genes are TRBV30 and TRBJ2-1; the D is unclear. The ends were cut back, 1 base at V and 7 bases at J, with 8 bases in the middle. The CDR3 is made up of 12 amino acids. The germline gives CDR1 GTSNPN, CDR2 SVGIG (reference sequence).

This chain connects TRBV20-1 to TRBJ2-1; 12 bases line up with TRBD2. The J call may be incorrect, as the DNA end agrees better with TRBJ2-7. The CDR3 totals 18 residues. Germline CDR1 reads DFQATT; CDR2 reads SNEGSKA (reference sequence). In nucleotides, the CDR3 is TGCAGTGCCATCGGACTAGCGGGATCTCCTCACTCCTACAATGAGCAGTACTTC. Its translation: CSAIGLAGSPHSYNEQYF.

This sequence joins TRBV11-2 and TRBJ2-1; TRBD1 matches 7 bases. CDR1 SGHAT and CDR2 FQNNGV come from the germline V gene. V was clipped by 4 bases and J by 5 bases; unmatched bases: 8. There are 15 residues in the CDR3. The CDR3 bases are TGTGCCAGCAGCTCCACCGGGACAGCCCACAATGAGCAGTTCTTC. It specifies CASSSTGTAHNEQFF.

This chain uses TRBV4-1 with TRBJ2-1; 10 bases align to TRBD2. Germline lookup yields CDR1 MGHRA and CDR2 YSYEKL. The CDR3 extends over 19 amino acids. V shed 0 bases and J 5 bases; nucleotides not matched to a gene: 13. The CDR3 DNA reads as TGCGCCAGCAGCCAAGAATCTCCCATTACTAGCGGGAATGACAATGAGCAGTTCTTC. The encoded protein is CASSQESPITSGNDNEQFF.

The J gene is TRBJ2-1, the V gene TRBV15; 8 positions match TRBD1. The CDR3 extends over 15 amino acids. Germline V lookup: CDR1 LNHNV, CDR2 YYDKDF (reference sequence). With 1 base clipped from V and 7 bases from J, the junction kept 6 bases outside the gene matches. CDR3 sequence (DNA): TGTGCCACCAGCAGAGGACAGGGGCGAAGGAATGAGCAGTTCTTC. Its translation is CATSRGQGRRNEQFF.

This clonotype was picked up one time. The chain recombines TRBV5-1 with TRBJ2-7; D not resolved. In germline, CDR1 is SGHRS, CDR2 YFSETQ. The CDR3 contains 14 residues. V lost 0 bases, J lost 6 bases, and 13 bases lay in between. The CDR3 coding sequence is TGCGCCAGCAGCTTGGATCCCAGTGTAACCGAGCAGTACTTC. Protein sequence: CASSLDPSVTEQYF.

The gene calls are TRBV6-6 and TRBJ1-1, with unresolved D. The CDR3 covers 15 residues. The germline V and J ends were trimmed by 5 bases and 4 bases, with 17 bases remaining between them. CDR1 is MNHNY and CDR2 is SVGAGI in the germline V gene (reference sequence). The DNA for the CDR3 is TGTGCCAGCAGTGACCCCGGGGAGGCGGGCACTGAAGCTTTCTTT. It codes for CASSDPGEAGTEAFF.

J is TRBJ1-2 and V is TRBV14; D call uncertain. Germline V gene lookup returns CDR1 SGHDN and CDR2 FVKESK. The germline V and J ends were trimmed by 0 bases and 5 bases, with 37 bases remaining between them. This CDR3 is 23 amino acids long. CDR3 coding DNA: TGTGCCAGCAGCCAAGACATATTTCTCGACGGAAAGACCCTAGGATCGGACCGATATGGCTACACCTTC. This codes for CASSQDIFLDGKTLGSDRYGYTF.

The V call is TRBV6-2 or TRBV6-3, the J call TRBJ2-1; unclear D gene. The CDR3 runs to 12 residues. Germline assignment: CDR1 MNHEY and CDR2 SVGEGT. The V and J ends lost 5 bases and 10 bases respectively, with 12 bases between them. CDR3 amino acids: CASSQGPTEQFF. CDR3 in DNA: TGTGCCAGCAGTCAAGGTCCGACAGAGCAGTTCTTC.

The genes are TRBV29-1 and TRBJ2-3, with TRBD2 identical over 11 bases. Germline-derived CDR1 and CDR2 are SQVTM and ANQGSEA. This CDR3 is 14 amino acids long. V lost 6 bases and J lost 5; bases outside the gene matches: 7. For the CDR3, the DNA is TGCAGCGTCGAACTAGCGGGAGAGGAAGATACGCAGTATTTT. This sequence encodes CSVELAGEEDTQYF.

The chain combines TRBV12-3 or TRBV12-4 with TRBJ2-7; 8 bases are shared with TRBD2. Losses at the gene ends were 5 bases for V and 0 bases for J; bases not matched to a gene: 9. This CDR3 contains 16 residues. The CDR3 reads CASSTYSGTLSYEQYF. The DNA for the CDR3 is TGTGCCAGCAGTACCTATAGCGGGACCCTCTCCTACGAGCAGTACTTC.

This clonotype was found a few times. The chain has TRBV6-5 and TRBJ2-3; 9 nucleotides match TRBD1. Unmatched junction bases numbered 7, after V lost 8 bases and J lost 1 base. This CDR3 region has 15 residues. CDR1 is MNHEY and CDR2 is SVGAGI in the germline V gene. The CDR3 bases are TGTGCCAGCCCATTCGGGGACAGGGGCACAGATACGCAGTATTTT. Translating it yields CASPFGDRGTDTQYF.

This clonotype has only a few counts. The chain links TRBV4-3 to TRBJ1-1; 9 bases agree with TRBD1. V trimming: 4 bases; J trimming: 4 bases; junction bases outside the gene matches: 7. The CDR3 consists of 15 residues. CDR1 is LGHNA and CDR2 is YSLEER in the germline V gene. The CDR3 DNA follows: TGCGCCAGCAGCCGGGGACAGGGTATAAGCACTGAAGCTTTCTTT. Protein sequence: CASSRGQGISTEAFF.